The 29 T cell receptor beta chains given below trace back to one sample, sequenced in a study of cytomegalovirus exposure and HLA in healthy donors (dated by TCRdb to the late 2010s). Receptor amplification or capture employed the immunoSEQ multiplex PCR assay. For the multiplex PCR, a mixture combining 60 forward primers for TCR Vbeta segments and 13 reverse primers for TCR Jbeta segments was used. TCRdb took over this immuneACCESS table, retaining in-frame rearrangements with V and J assigned. Such tables are incomplete; in checked studies, under half of the missing clones stem from an unresolved V gene, and the remainder is unexplained. This sample holds just over 95,000 clones; less than 80% were observed only once. The top ten hold about 4% of the sample. The specimen was PBMCs. These receptor sequences come from a woman aged 40 to 49 in good health and CMV-seropositive.

This clone was seen just once. Other DNA sequences within the sample encode an identical CDR3. The gene calls are TRBV4-2 and TRBJ2-2; D gene ambiguous. Looked up from germline, CDR1 is LGHNA and CDR2 is YNFKEQ. This CDR3 contains 17 residues. Trimming removed 4 bases at V and 0 bases at J, with 15 bases between. CDR3 sequence: CASSPLTEQSNTGELFF. CDR3 bases: TGTGCCAGCAGCCCCCTAACGGAGCAGTCGAACACCGGGGAGCTGTTTTTT.

The V gene is TRBV9, the J gene TRBJ2-3; maybe TRBD2 (6 bases). This CDR3 is built from 14 residues. Trimming took off 2 bases at V and 5 bases at J, with 12 bases between the two ends. CDR1 and CDR2 (germline): SGDLS, YYNGEE. For the CDR3, the DNA is TGTGCCAGCAGCGTTGGCGGGACGATAGATACGCAGTATTTT. Protein sequence: CASSVGGTIDTQYF.

The genes are TRBV14 and TRBJ2-7, with 11 bases aligning to TRBD2. The CDR3 is 16 residues long. CDR1 is SGHDN, CDR2 FVKESK, per germline. The V and J ends lost 5 bases and 0 bases, in that order; junction bases with no gene match: 6. The DNA of the CDR3 is TGTGCCAGCAGCTCCCGGACTAGCGGGTACTCCTACGAGCAGTACTTC. Residues: CASSSRTSGYSYEQYF.

The chain uses TRBV2 and TRBJ2-2, with D tentatively TRBD2 (6 bases). Germline CDR1 is SNHLY and CDR2 is FYNNEI. CDR3 length: 15 amino acids. V dropped 6 bases and J dropped 7 bases, with 18 bases sitting between them. CDR3 loop: CASSVTSSPNGELFF. The CDR3 bases are TGTGCCAGCAGCGTGACTAGTTCCCCCAACGGGGAGCTGTTTTTT.

The V and J genes are TRBV4-2 and TRBJ2-2; perhaps TRBD2 as D (6 bases). Trimming stripped 1 base from V and 1 base from J, with 10 bases between. The CDR3 has 16 residues. Germline V gives CDR1 LGHNA, CDR2 YNFKEQ. CDR3 residues: CASSQVARENTGELFF. CDR3 sequence (DNA): TGTGCCAGCAGCCAAGTCGCGCGGGAGAACACCGGGGAGCTGTTTTTT.

The chain employs TRBV7-6 and TRBJ2-7, with 10 bases lining up with TRBD2. The CDR3 consists of 13 residues. Unmatched junction bases numbered 0, after V lost 1 base and J lost 6 bases. Germline V lookup: CDR1 SGHVS, CDR2 FNYEAQ. CDR3 in DNA: TGTGCCAGCAGCTTAGTAGCGGGAGGCGAGCAGTACTTC. As protein: CASSLVAGGEQYF. The entire variable domain, with the rest obtained from reference TRBV7-6 and TRBJ2-7, is as follows: GAGVSQSPRYKVTKRGQDVALRCDPISGHVSLYWYRQALGQGPEFLTYFNYEAQQDKSGLPNDRFSAERPEGSISTLTIQRTEQRDSAMYRCASSLVAGGEQYFGPGTRLTVT.

The rearrangement uses TRBV11-2 and TRBJ1-1, with D hard to call. The CDR3 runs 12 residues. Germline V gene lookup returns CDR1 SGHAT and CDR2 FQNNGV. The ends were cut back, 1 base at V and 10 bases at J, with 10 bases in the middle. The CDR3 nucleotides read TGTGCCAGCAGCTTAGGGGCCAGGCGAGCTTTCTTT. Translated, it gives CASSLGARRAFF.

The chain recombines TRBV5-1 with TRBJ2-1; the D gene is possibly TRBD2 (5 bases). Trimming stripped 2 bases from V and 8 bases from J, with 8 bases between. The germline V gene has CDR1 SGHRS and CDR2 YFSETQ. The CDR3 is made up of 12 amino acids. The CDR3 loop is CASSFEGDEQFF. The CDR3 DNA sequence: TGCGCCAGCAGCTTTGAGGGCGATGAGCAGTTCTTC.

This chain connects TRBV15 to TRBJ2-5; TRBD2 is a possible D gene (5 bases). The CDR3 runs 13 residues. The germline V gene has CDR1 LNHNV and CDR2 YYDKDF (reference sequence). V was clipped by 5 bases and J by 2 bases, with 9 bases between them. In DNA form, the CDR3 reads TGTGCCACCAGCTATGGACTTCAAGAGACCCAGTACTTC. Encoded protein: CATSYGLQETQYF.

V gene TRBV4-2 combines with J gene TRBJ1-4; 8 bases line up with TRBD1. CDR1 is LGHNA and CDR2 is YNFKEQ in the germline V gene. The CDR3 is made up of 14 amino acids. With 4 bases clipped from V and 5 bases from J, the junction kept 3 bases outside the gene matches. CDR3 nucleotides: TGTGCCAGCAGCCCTAGGACAGGGAATGAAAAACTGTTTTTT. This encodes CASSPRTGNEKLFF.

CDR3 loop: CASSSPYNEQFF. In DNA form, the CDR3 reads TGTGCCAGCAGCTCCCCATACAATGAGCAGTTCTTC. The J gene is TRBJ2-1, the V gene TRBV7-6; D unresolved. Germline CDR1 is SGHVS and CDR2 is FNYEAQ. V gave up 4 bases and J gave up 4 bases, with 5 bases separating them. This CDR3 is 12 amino acids long.

This chain connects TRBV28 to TRBJ1-3; 9 nucleotides match TRBD1. CDR3 size: 16 residues. The trim removed 6 bases at V and 0 bases at J, leaving 6 bases unmatched. The V gene's germline CDR1 is MDHEN and CDR2 SYDVKM. As DNA, the CDR3 is TGTGCCAGCAGACCGGGACAGGGAAACTCTGGAAACACCATATATTTT. It specifies CASRPGQGNSGNTIYF. Complete variable domain (other parts from reference TRBV28 and TRBJ1-3): DVKVTQSSRYLVKRTGEKVFLECVQDMDHENMFWYRQDPGLGLRLIYFSYDVKMKEKGDIPEGYSVSREKKERFSLILESASTNQTSMYLCASRPGQGNSGNTIYFGEGSWLTVV.

This clone has more than one count but fewer than ten. The V and J genes are TRBV6-1 and TRBJ1-5; a weak D match, TRBD1 (6 bases). V was pared by 5 bases and J by 8 bases, with 19 bases between. Germline CDR1 reads MNHNS; CDR2 reads SASEGT. The CDR3 has 15 amino acids. CDR3 bases: TGTGCCAGCAGTCTATCTACAGGGAGTCCTAAGCCCCAGCATTTT. Protein sequence: CASSLSTGSPKPQHF.

In this sample, this clone turned up a few times. This chain joins TRBV2 and TRBJ1-2, with 12 bases aligning to TRBD1. Germline lookup yields CDR1 SNHLY and CDR2 FYNNEI. The length of the CDR3 is 16 residues. Unmatched junction bases numbered 9, after V lost 6 bases and J lost 4 bases. This CDR3 is CASRGGQGARGYGYTF. Written as DNA, the CDR3 is TGTGCCAGCAGAGGGGGACAGGGGGCTCGAGGCTATGGCTACACCTTC.

This clone has a single count. The chain combines TRBV21-1 with TRBJ1-3; the table calls TRBD1, which could not be checked here. TRBV21-1 is listed as a pseudogene. The CDR3 covers 21 residues. The CDR3 DNA is TGTGCCAGCAGCAAATTTTGGTGGGACAGGGAATGCCCGAGCTCTGGAAACACCATATATTTT. Protein sequence: CASSKFWWDRECPSSGNTIYF.

V is TRBV10-3 and J is TRBJ2-7, with TRBD1 identical over 10 bases. The V gene end was trimmed by 11 bases and the J gene end by 6 bases; junction bases not matched to a gene: 10. CDR1 is ENHRY, CDR2 SYGVKD, per germline. The CDR3 runs to 13 residues. CDR3 sequence (DNA): TGTGCCGCCTGGGACAGGGGTTTTTCCGAGCAGTACTTC. This codes for CAAWDRGFSEQYF.

V is TRBV7-2 and J is TRBJ1-2; 7 bases match TRBD1. The V gene's germline CDR1 is SGHTA and CDR2 FQGNSA. There are 16 residues in the CDR3. The junction had 9 bases not matched to a gene; V was cut back by 5 bases and J by 0 bases. As DNA, the CDR3 is TGTGCCAGCAGCCGCACAGGGGACCCGACTAACTATGGCTACACCTTC. It codes for CASSRTGDPTNYGYTF.

As DNA, the CDR3 is TGTGCCAGCACTGACAGGTACAATGAGCAGTTCTTC. This encodes CASTDRYNEQFF. The V gene is TRBV25-1, the J gene TRBJ2-1; perhaps TRBD1 as D (6 bases). V was shortened by 7 bases and J by 4 bases, with 8 bases between the two germline ends. Per germline, CDR1 MGHDK and CDR2 SYGVNS. The CDR3 has 12 residues.

The J gene is TRBJ1-1, the V gene TRBV30; weak D call: TRBD1 (6 bases). The CDR3 has 13 amino acids. V was pared by 0 bases and J by 3 bases, with 8 bases between. The germline V gene encodes CDR1 GTSNPN and CDR2 SVGIG (reference sequence). This CDR3 reads CAWSVGGHTEAFF. Here the CDR3 DNA reads TGTGCCTGGAGTGTAGGGGGACACACTGAAGCTTTCTTT.

The chain recombines TRBV4-1 with TRBJ1-4; D remains unclear. The CDR3 contains 16 residues. V was cut by 1 base and J by 3 bases, with 12 bases left in between. Germline-derived CDR1 and CDR2 are MGHRA and YSYEKL. This CDR3 reads CASSQGAYWSNEKLFF. The CDR3 DNA reads as TGCGCCAGCAGCCAAGGAGCGTACTGGTCTAATGAAAAACTGTTTTTT.

CDR3 nucleotide sequence: TGTGCCATCAGTGATACACATAAGGCGGCCTACGAGCAGTACTTC. Translated: CAISDTHKAAYEQYF. V gene TRBV10-3 combines with J gene TRBJ2-7, with unresolved D. CDR3 length: 15 residues. Germline CDR1 is ENHRY and CDR2 is SYGVKD. V was clipped by 3 bases and J by 2 bases, with 14 bases between them.

V usage is TRBV5-1 and J usage is TRBJ2-7; D perhaps matches TRBD2 (6 bases). Trimming removed 4 bases from V and 0 bases from J, with 14 bases in between. This CDR3 is 15 amino acids long. Germline CDR1 is SGHRS and CDR2 is YFSETQ. This CDR3 reads CASSTRDSSSYEQYF. In DNA, the CDR3 is TGCGCCAGCAGCACCCGGGACTCAAGCTCCTACGAGCAGTACTTC.

This clone occurred once. Written as DNA, the CDR3 is TGTGCCAGCAGCTTAGCCCCCCACAGGATCTCTGGAAACACCATATATTTT. Amino acids: CASSLAPHRISGNTIYF. The rearrangement links TRBV7-2 to TRBJ1-3; perhaps TRBD1 as D (5 bases). The CDR3 contains 17 residues. CDR1 is SGHTA, CDR2 FQGNSA, per germline. The V and J ends lost 0 bases and 0 bases respectively, with 12 bases between them.

This chain uses TRBV4-2 with TRBJ2-5; 7 bases match TRBD2. The trim removed 5 bases at V and 1 base at J, leaving 13 bases unmatched. The CDR3 runs 17 residues. Looked up from germline, CDR1 is LGHNA and CDR2 is YNFKEQ. CDR3 amino acids: CASSKNQGLAGQETQYF. Here the CDR3 DNA reads TGTGCCAGCAGCAAAAACCAGGGATTAGCGGGCCAAGAGACCCAGTACTTC.

The chain carries TRBV6-6 and TRBJ2-7, with TRBD2 identical over 9 bases. Germline V gene lookup returns CDR1 MNHNY and CDR2 SVGAGI (reference sequence). V lost 7 bases and J lost 5; bases outside the gene matches: 15. The CDR3 is 16 amino acids. The CDR3 DNA sequence: TGTGCCAGCATCGGCGGTAGCGGGAGTTGGTTGCACGAGCAGTACTTC. This codes for CASIGGSGSWLHEQYF.

The rearrangement links TRBV19 to TRBJ1-1, with D tentatively TRBD1 (6 bases). The CDR3 loop spans 13 amino acids. Looked up from germline, CDR1 is LNHDA and CDR2 is SQIVND (reference sequence). Trimming cost V 6 bases and J 4 bases, with 12 bases left between them. The CDR3 is CASSPGGVTEAFF. As DNA, the CDR3 is TGTGCCAGTAGCCCTGGGGGCGTCACTGAAGCTTTCTTT.

The rearrangement links TRBV25-1 to TRBJ2-1, with D maybe TRBD2 (5 bases). The CDR3 loop spans 16 amino acids. The germline CDR1 and CDR2 sequences are MGHDK and SYGVNS. The V end was cut by 1 base, the J end by 4 bases, with 14 bases between. This CDR3 reads CASSEWSASRYNEQFF. The CDR3 coding sequence is TGTGCCAGCAGTGAATGGTCGGCTAGCAGATACAATGAGCAGTTCTTC.

This clone was seen just once. The CDR3 DNA follows: TGTGCCAGCAGCTTAGTCGGGAGCACAGATACGCAGTATTTT. Protein product: CASSLVGSTDTQYF. The V and J genes are TRBV7-9 and TRBJ2-3; no firm D call. Germline CDR1 and CDR2: SEHNR and FQNEAQ (reference sequence). The V and J ends lost 1 base and 0 bases respectively, with 5 bases between them. This CDR3 spans 14 amino acids.

This clone was seen a few times. The chain carries TRBV6-5 and TRBJ1-1; possible D gene TRBD1, 5 bases. Trimming removed 5 bases from V and 5 bases from J, with 15 bases in between. CDR3 size: 14 residues. Germline loops: CDR1 MNHEY, CDR2 SVGAGI. CDR3 amino acids: CASSEPQGGTEAFF. The CDR3 region has the DNA TGTGCCAGCAGTGAACCGCAGGGTGGGACTGAAGCTTTCTTT.